Listed below are T cell receptor beta chains from one sample, sequenced in a study of post-analysis software for immune sequencing data. Using its own MiXCR run on the PCR reads, TCRdb lists one record per CDR3 protein. The sample records over 150,000 distinct CDR3 sequences, 30% to 45% being singletons. Sample: blood, taken after autologous hematopoietic stem cell transplantation. The source of these receptors is a girl aged 5-17 years with multiple sclerosis. Each CDR3 is given with its conserved first and last residue. The D gene is left open where the match is weak. Only some rows state a clone size, as once, few, many or a class for expanded clones.

CDR3,DNA,D,size,V,J
CASSRAGGPYEQFF,TGTGCCAGCAGCCGAGCGGGAGGGCCATATGAGCAGTTCTTC,TRBD2,NA,TRBV7-2,TRBJ2-1
CSVEGLGERNYEQYF,TGCAGCGTTGAGGGTTTGGGCGAGCGAAACTACGAGCAGTACTTC,NA,many,TRBV29-1,TRBJ2-7
CASSFLAGSSTDTQYF,TGTGCCAGCAGTTTTTTAGCGGGGAGTAGCACAGATACGCAGTATTTT,TRBD2,few,TRBV27,TRBJ2-3
CASSLEPLGLSNQPQHF,TGCGCCAGCAGCTTGGAGCCCTTGGGGTTAAGCAATCAGCCCCAGCATTTT,NA,few,TRBV5-1,TRBJ1-5
CASSYPGLARNEQFF,TGTGCCAGCAGCTACCCGGGACTAGCGCGAAATGAGCAGTTCTTC,TRBD2,NA,TRBV13,TRBJ2-1
CASRRGNEQFF,TGTGCCAGCAGACGCGGGAATGAGCAGTTCTTC,NA,few,TRBV6-5,TRBJ2-1
CASSLAGVSGDTQYF,TGTGCCAGCAGCTTAGCGGGAGTTTCAGGGGATACGCAGTATTTT,TRBD2,once,TRBV5-4,TRBJ2-3
CSASVTGLGVTQYF,TGCAGTGCTAGTGTTACGGGACTAGGGGTGACCCAGTACTTC,TRBD2,few,TRBV20-1,TRBJ2-5
CASSERTYGYTF,TGTGCCAGCAGTGAGCGGACCTATGGCTACACCTTC,NA,NA,TRBV6-1,TRBJ1-2
CASSPGASGSSETQYF,TGTGCCAGCAGTCCTGGGGCTAGCGGGAGTTCGGAGACCCAGTACTTC,TRBD2,NA,TRBV12-3/TRBV12-4,TRBJ2-5
CAARDQSYEQYF,TGTGCCGCCCGGGACCAATCCTACGAGCAGTACTTC,NA,NA,TRBV6-5,TRBJ2-7
CASSLSGLAGEETQYF,TGTGCCAGCAGCTTAAGTGGACTAGCGGGAGAAGAGACCCAGTACTTC,TRBD2,NA,TRBV7-8,TRBJ2-5
CAIRRGLADPWSEQFF,TGTGCCATCAGAAGGGGACTAGCGGATCCTTGGAGTGAGCAGTTCTTC,TRBD2,NA,TRBV10-3,TRBJ2-1
CASSPHGLNYEQYF,TGTGCCAGCAGCCCTCACGGACTGAACTACGAGCAGTACTTC,NA,few,TRBV12-3/TRBV12-4,TRBJ2-7
CSASSTLRDEQFF,TGCAGTGCTAGTTCCACGCTGAGAGATGAGCAGTTCTTC,NA,NA,TRBV20-1,TRBJ2-1
CSARDRLPSYEQYF,TGCAGTGCTAGAGATCGGCTACCTTCCTACGAGCAGTACTTC,NA,NA,TRBV20-1,TRBJ2-7
CASSLGQTYNEQFF,TGCGCCAGCAGCCTGGGACAGACCTACAATGAGCAGTTCTTC,TRBD1,NA,TRBV5-1,TRBJ2-1
CSARGTSGPVGTDTQYF,TGCAGTGCTAGAGGGACTAGCGGCCCCGTGGGCACAGATACGCAGTATTTT,TRBD2,few,TRBV20-1,TRBJ2-3
CASRPHEGVGEQFF,TGTGCCAGCAGACCCCATGAGGGGGTCGGTGAGCAGTTCTTC,NA,NA,TRBV12-3/TRBV12-4,TRBJ2-1
CASRKTGGYDQPQHF,TGTGCCAGCAGAAAGACAGGGGGCTATGATCAGCCCCAGCATTTT,TRBD1,once,TRBV6-1,TRBJ1-5
CSATGTTNYGYTF,TGCAGTGCGACAGGGACTACTAACTATGGCTACACCTTC,TRBD1,NA,TRBV20-1,TRBJ1-2
CASSLRGGTEAFF,TGCGCCAGCAGTCTAAGAGGGGGCACTGAAGCTTTCTTT,NA,NA,TRBV5-1,TRBJ1-1
CASSDPAPPETQYF,TGTGCCAGCAGTGATCCAGCGCCCCCAGAGACCCAGTACTTC,NA,NA,TRBV25-1,TRBJ2-5
CSASSPRDNEQFF,TGCAGTGCTTCTAGCCCCAGGGACAATGAGCAGTTCTTC,NA,NA,TRBV20-1,TRBJ2-1
CASSRRGTYEQYF,TGTGCCAGCAGCCGGAGGGGTACCTACGAGCAGTACTTC,NA,NA,TRBV5-6,TRBJ2-7
CASSERWGPYNEQFF,TGTGCCAGCAGTGAACGGTGGGGTCCTTACAATGAGCAGTTCTTC,NA,many,TRBV6-1,TRBJ2-1
CSVDGAGGAEWDTQYF,TGCAGCGTGGACGGCGCGGGGGGGGCGGAATGGGATACGCAGTATTTT,TRBD2,few,TRBV29-1,TRBJ2-3
CSVVRNEQFF,TGCAGCGTTGTACGAAATGAGCAGTTCTTC,NA,NA,TRBV29-1,TRBJ2-1
CASAGAFGDTQYF,TGTGCCAGCGCGGGGGCATTTGGAGATACGCAGTATTTT,NA,NA,TRBV6-2/TRBV6-3,TRBJ2-3
CASSLEQETQFF,TGTGCCAGCAGCTTAGAACAAGAGACCCAGTTCTTC,NA,NA,TRBV11-2,TRBJ2-1
CSVSGTHSNQPQHF,TGCAGTGTTTCTGGCACCCATAGCAATCAGCCCCAGCATTTT,NA,NA,TRBV20-1,TRBJ1-5
CATSRDYYQDEQYF,TGTGCCACCAGCAGAGATTATTACCAGGACGAGCAGTACTTC,NA,few,TRBV15,TRBJ2-7
CASSPTSYSVSYGYTF,TGTGCCAGCAGCCCGACATCGTACTCCGTGTCCTATGGCTACACCTTC,NA,few,TRBV7-8,TRBJ1-2
CASSLRDEQFF,TGTGCCAGCAGTTTAAGGGATGAGCAGTTCTTC,NA,few,TRBV12-3/TRBV12-4,TRBJ2-1
CASSAWTATREETQYF,TGTGCCAGCAGCGCCTGGACGGCAACTAGAGAAGAGACCCAGTACTTC,NA,few,TRBV7-8,TRBJ2-5
CASSRGDTEAFF,TGTGCCAGCAGTCGGGGGGACACTGAAGCTTTCTTT,NA,few,TRBV6-5,TRBJ1-1
CSASPWGQFQETQYF,TGCAGTGCTAGCCCCTGGGGACAGTTCCAAGAGACCCAGTACTTC,TRBD1,many,TRBV20-1,TRBJ2-5
CASQGYNRQPQHF,TGTGCCAGTCAGGGGTATAATCGTCAGCCCCAGCATTTT,NA,NA,TRBV28,TRBJ1-5
CASSLGSNEQFF,TGTGCCAGCAGCTTAGGTTCCAATGAGCAGTTCTTC,NA,many,TRBV12-3/TRBV12-4,TRBJ2-1
CASSGPKPSSYNEQFF,TGTGCCAGCAGCGGACCCAAGCCGAGCTCCTACAATGAGCAGTTCTTC,NA,NA,TRBV9,TRBJ2-1
CASSLEQGATELFF,TGCGCCAGCAGCTTGGAACAGGGGGCGACGGAACTGTTTTTT,TRBD1,NA,TRBV5-1,TRBJ1-4
CASTRGVTGGMRETQYF,TGTGCCAGCACCCGGGGGGTTACAGGGGGCATGCGGGAGACCCAGTACTTC,TRBD1,few,TRBV25-1,TRBJ2-5
CASSMPLAVNTGELFF,TGCGCCAGCAGCATGCCACTGGCGGTGAACACCGGGGAGCTGTTTTTT,NA,NA,TRBV5-1,TRBJ2-2
CAISGGTVNYGYTF,TGTGCCATCAGTGGGGGGACAGTTAACTATGGCTACACCTTC,TRBD1,few,TRBV10-3,TRBJ1-2
CASRAGTGGHEQYF,TGCGCCAGCAGAGCCGGGACAGGGGGCCACGAGCAGTACTTC,TRBD1,few,TRBV10-1,TRBJ2-7
CASRQGATNEAFF,TGTGCCAGCAGACAGGGGGCGACGAATGAAGCTTTCTTT,TRBD1,few,TRBV12-3/TRBV12-4,TRBJ1-1
CSARDPSYNEQFF,TGCAGTGCTAGAGACCCTTCCTACAATGAGCAGTTCTTC,NA,few,TRBV20-1,TRBJ2-1
CSARDPPSDTQYF,TGCAGTGCTAGAGATCCCCCCTCTGATACGCAGTATTTT,NA,few,TRBV20-1,TRBJ2-3
CASSPSGRHEQYF,TGTGCCAGCAGCCCCAGCGGGAGGCACGAGCAGTACTTC,TRBD2,NA,TRBV7-3,TRBJ2-7
CSARDRGRYEQYF,TGCAGTGCTAGGGACAGGGGGCGGTACGAGCAGTACTTC,TRBD1,NA,TRBV20-1,TRBJ2-7
CASSLYVGLKRETQYF,TGTGCCAGCAGTTTATATGTGGGACTCAAGAGGGAGACCCAGTACTTC,NA,NA,TRBV6-2/TRBV6-3,TRBJ2-5